These 11 T cell receptor beta chains were sequenced from one sample in a study of CD8 T cells in Susac syndrome. An amount of RNA that ranged from roughly 0.5 to 1 ug was reverse transcribed with random hexamers. TCRdb reanalysed the immunoSEQ multiplex PCR reads using MiXCR and keeps one entry per CDR3 protein. The sample has tens of thousands of distinct CDR3 sequences; 93% are singletons. The source material was CD4+ T cells from PBMCs. The receptors originated from a human donor with Susac syndrome.

The V call is TRBV27, the J call TRBJ1-2, with D unclear. This CDR3 spans 17 amino acids. The V end was cut by 5 bases, the J end by 4 bases, with 23 bases between. Germline CDR1 MNHEY, CDR2 SMNVEV (reference sequence). CDR3 amino acids: CASSPLPAVGLRYGYTF. CDR3 coding DNA: TGTGCCAGCAGTCCCCTCCCCGCGGTTGGGTTACGCTATGGCTACACCTTC.

V and J are TRBV6-2 or TRBV6-3 and TRBJ1-1; no clear D. The CDR3 has 16 residues. CDR1 is MNHEY and CDR2 is SVGEGT in the germline V gene. V was trimmed by 1 base and J by 2 bases, leaving 14 bases between them. CDR3 in amino acids: CASSYLVGGRNTEAFF. The CDR3 bases are TGTGCCAGCAGTTACTTGGTGGGTGGCAGAAACACTGAAGCTTTCTTT.

The chain employs TRBV20-1 and TRBJ1-1, with TRBD1 as a possible D gene (5 bases). CDR1 and CDR2 (germline): DFQATT, SNEGSKA (reference sequence). This CDR3 comprises 13 residues. V gave up 0 bases and J gave up 7 bases, with 12 bases separating them. The CDR3 nucleotides are TGCAGTGCTAGAGACAGTGCCGGACATGAAGCTTTCTTT. Translated, it gives CSARDSAGHEAFF.

This sequence joins TRBV14 and TRBJ1-2, with unresolved D. There are 13 residues in the CDR3. Trimming took off 1 base at V and 5 bases at J, with 8 bases between the two ends. The germline V gene encodes CDR1 SGHDN and CDR2 FVKESK. The CDR3 bases are TGTGCCAGCAGCCAAGGGGAAGGGTATGGCTACACCTTC. Amino acids: CASSQGEGYGYTF. The full variable domain, in which reference TRBV14 and TRBJ1-2 provide the parts outside the CDR3, is EAGVTQFPSHSVIEKGQTVTLRCDPISGHDNLYWYRRVMGKEIKFLLHFVKESKQDESGMPNNRFLAERTGGTYSTLKVQPAELEDSGVYFCASSQGEGYGYTFGSGTRLTVV.

CDR3 region: CASSYPRASGGRSSPYEQYF. The CDR3 DNA reads as TGTGCCAGCAGTTACCCTCGTGCTAGCGGGGGCCGCTCCTCCCCCTACGAGCAGTACTTC. V gene TRBV6-2 or TRBV6-3 combines with J gene TRBJ2-7, with TRBD2 matching 10 bases. Trimming at V came to 2 bases and at J to 2 bases, leaving 18 bases not matched to a gene. CDR1 and CDR2 from the germline V gene are MNHEY and SVGEGT. CDR3 length: 20 residues.

The V and J genes are TRBV7-2 and TRBJ2-7, with TRBD2 matching 8 bases. This CDR3 has 14 amino acids. The J segment lost 5 bases and the V segment lost 2 bases, leaving 5 bases of the junction unmatched. Germline V gene sequence: CDR1 SGHTA, CDR2 FQGNSA. The CDR3 DNA is TGTGCCAGCAGCTTACAACGGGGGGGGCACGAGCAGTACTTC. This codes for CASSLQRGGHEQYF.

This rearrangement joins TRBV14 to TRBJ2-6; 8 nucleotides line up with TRBD1. Trimming cost V 5 bases and J 2 bases; bases outside gene matches: 8. Germline CDR1 and CDR2: SGHDN and FVKESK. This CDR3 has 17 amino acids. CDR3 region: CASSGQGKLTGANVLTF. The DNA for the CDR3 is TGTGCCAGCAGCGGACAGGGTAAACTTACTGGGGCCAACGTCCTGACTTTC.

This chain joins TRBV6-1 and TRBJ1-2; TRBD1 is a possible D gene (5 bases). Germline V gene lookup returns CDR1 MNHNS and CDR2 SASEGT. CDR3 length: 17 residues. V was shortened by 2 bases and J by 8 bases, with 24 bases between the two germline ends. The CDR3 sequence: CASSEQTGNTPLVGYTF. The CDR3 region has the DNA TGTGCCAGCAGTGAACAAACAGGAAACACTCCCCTGGTGGGCTACACCTTC.

A remark on this clonotype: A read error may produce the germline difference seen at one junction end. This chain uses TRBV28 with TRBJ2-4, with D maybe TRBD2 (6 bases). The CDR3 loop spans 13 amino acids. CDR1 is MDHEN and CDR2 is SYDVKM in the germline V gene. The CDR3 coding sequence is TGTGCCAGCAACCAGGGCACCCCTTCGGGGGTTGTCTTC. Translation: CASNQGTPSGVVF.

The chain joins TRBV20-1 to TRBJ2-7, with D uncertain. The CDR3 runs to 13 residues. The V gene lost 1 base and the J gene lost 0 bases, with 7 bases spanning the gap. Germline CDR1 and CDR2: DFQATT and SNEGSKA (reference sequence). The CDR3 loop reads CSARVRSSYEQYF. In DNA form, the CDR3 reads TGCAGTGCTAGAGTTAGGAGCTCCTACGAGCAGTACTTC.

The J gene is TRBJ1-2, the V gene TRBV7-9; D not resolved. The V gene lost 1 base and the J gene lost 2 bases, with 8 bases spanning the gap. The CDR3 length is 14 residues. From germline, CDR1 is SEHNR and CDR2 FQNEAQ (reference sequence). The CDR3 loop is CASSLGTTNYGYTF. The CDR3 coding sequence is TGTGCCAGCAGCTTAGGCACGACAAACTATGGCTACACCTTC.